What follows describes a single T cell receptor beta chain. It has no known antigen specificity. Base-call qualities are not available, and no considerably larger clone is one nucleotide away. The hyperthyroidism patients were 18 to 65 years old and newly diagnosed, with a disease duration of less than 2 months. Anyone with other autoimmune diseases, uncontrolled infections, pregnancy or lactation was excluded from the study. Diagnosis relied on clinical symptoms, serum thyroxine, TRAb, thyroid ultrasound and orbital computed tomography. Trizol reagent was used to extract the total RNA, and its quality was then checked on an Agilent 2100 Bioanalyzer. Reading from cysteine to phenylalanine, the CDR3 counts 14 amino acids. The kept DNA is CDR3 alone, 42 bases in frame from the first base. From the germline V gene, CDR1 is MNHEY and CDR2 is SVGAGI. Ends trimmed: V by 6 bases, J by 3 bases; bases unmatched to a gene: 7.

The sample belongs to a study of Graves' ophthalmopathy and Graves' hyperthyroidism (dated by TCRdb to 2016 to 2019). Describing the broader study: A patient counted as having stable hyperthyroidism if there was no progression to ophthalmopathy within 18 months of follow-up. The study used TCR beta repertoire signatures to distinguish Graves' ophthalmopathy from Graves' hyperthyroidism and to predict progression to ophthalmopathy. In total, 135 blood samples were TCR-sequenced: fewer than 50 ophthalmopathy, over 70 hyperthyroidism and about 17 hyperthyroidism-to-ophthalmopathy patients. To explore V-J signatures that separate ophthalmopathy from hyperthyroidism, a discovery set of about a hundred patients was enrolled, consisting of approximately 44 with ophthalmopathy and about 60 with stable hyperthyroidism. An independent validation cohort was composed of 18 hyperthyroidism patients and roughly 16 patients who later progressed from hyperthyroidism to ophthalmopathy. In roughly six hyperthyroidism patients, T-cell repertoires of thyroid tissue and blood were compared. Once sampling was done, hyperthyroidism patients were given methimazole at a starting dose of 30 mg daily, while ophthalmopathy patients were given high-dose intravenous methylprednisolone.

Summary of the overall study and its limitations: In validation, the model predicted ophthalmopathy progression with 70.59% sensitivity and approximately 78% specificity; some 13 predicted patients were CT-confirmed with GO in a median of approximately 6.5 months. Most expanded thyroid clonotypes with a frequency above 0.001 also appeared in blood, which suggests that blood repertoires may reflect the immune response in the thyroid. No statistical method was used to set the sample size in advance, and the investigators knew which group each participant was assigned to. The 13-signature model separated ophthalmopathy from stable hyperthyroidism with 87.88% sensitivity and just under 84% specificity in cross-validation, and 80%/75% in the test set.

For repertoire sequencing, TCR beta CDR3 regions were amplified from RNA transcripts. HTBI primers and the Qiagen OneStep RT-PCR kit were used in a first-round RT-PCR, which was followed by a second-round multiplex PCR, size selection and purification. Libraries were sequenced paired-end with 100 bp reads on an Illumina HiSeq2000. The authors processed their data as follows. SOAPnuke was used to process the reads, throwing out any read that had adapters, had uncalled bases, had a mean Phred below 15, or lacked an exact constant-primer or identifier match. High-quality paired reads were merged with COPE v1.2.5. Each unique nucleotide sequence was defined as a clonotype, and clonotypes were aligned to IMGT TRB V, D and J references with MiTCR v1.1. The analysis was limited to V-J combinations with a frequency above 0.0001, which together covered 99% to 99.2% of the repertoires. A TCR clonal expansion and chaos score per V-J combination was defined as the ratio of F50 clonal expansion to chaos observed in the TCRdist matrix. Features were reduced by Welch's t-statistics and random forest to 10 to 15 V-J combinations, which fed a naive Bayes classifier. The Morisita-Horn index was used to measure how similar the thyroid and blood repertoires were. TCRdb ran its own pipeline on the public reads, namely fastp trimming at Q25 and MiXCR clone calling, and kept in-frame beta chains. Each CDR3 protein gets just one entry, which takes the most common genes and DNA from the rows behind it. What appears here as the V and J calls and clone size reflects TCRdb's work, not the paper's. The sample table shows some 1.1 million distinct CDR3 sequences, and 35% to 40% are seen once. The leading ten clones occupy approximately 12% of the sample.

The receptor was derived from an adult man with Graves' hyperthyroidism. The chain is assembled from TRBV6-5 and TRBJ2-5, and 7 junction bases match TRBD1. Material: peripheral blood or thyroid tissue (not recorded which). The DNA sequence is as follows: TGTGCCAGCAGGCCCGGGACAGAAAAAGAGACCCAGTACTTC. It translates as CASRPGTEKETQYF.